This TCR beta chain derives from a study of T cells expressing NK-cell markers. Comment on this clonotype: Antigen: not known.

cDNA encoding TCR beta was synthesized via 5'RACE template switching incorporating UMIs. TCRdb reprocessed the 5' RACE reads and reports one entry per CDR3 protein, with no DNA. The repertoire table contains about 260,000 distinct CDR3 sequences. Germline CDR1 is DFQATT and CDR2 is SNEGSKA (reference sequence). The CDR3 loop spans 14 amino acids. Study-wide points: Similarly, these clonotypes led the CD3+CD56-NKG2C+ fraction as well in a handful of donors. NKG2C+ dominant clonotypes from several donors made up about 1.0-8% of CD8+ T cells. Whether expanded NKG2C-expressing T cell clones recognize HCMV is unknown.

What was sequenced was blood T cells: a sorted CD56 or NKG2C T cell subset, CD4+ or CD8+ T cells, or bulk PBMC T cells (not recorded which). This sequence was found in a man between 18 and 29 years old in good health. The chain couples TRBV20-1 to TRBJ2-3; the TCRdb D gene call, TRBD1, has no DNA to confirm it. The CDR3: CSAPLGGLADTQYF.